The 15 T cell receptor beta chains reported below all come from one sample, sequenced in a study of T-cell memory formation after mild COVID-19. TCRdb called the 5' RACE reads again in MiXCR, with one record for every CDR3 protein. The sample holds hundreds of thousands of distinct CDR3 sequences, approximately 21% seen once. Sequencing was done on a sample of PBMCs or a T cell subset sorted from them (not recorded which). Receptors were obtained from an adult woman who had mild COVID-19 (a few samples of this study predate the infection). Cell type and time point are not known.

The sample holds a few counts of this clonotype. The chain has TRBV5-1 and TRBJ1-2; maybe TRBD1 (5 bases). V gave up 0 bases and J gave up 7 bases, with 19 bases separating them. The length of the CDR3 is 16 residues. Per the germline V gene, CDR1 is SGHRS and CDR2 is YFSETQ. CDR3 DNA: TGCGCCAGCAGCTTGGGCGCGAACCAGGGCTTTTTTGGCTACACCTTC. Protein sequence: CASSLGANQGFFGYTF.

This chain links TRBV7-2 with TRBJ2-5; unclear D gene. CDR3 length equals 12 residues. V lost 4 bases, J lost 7 bases, and 10 bases lay in between. Germline lookup yields CDR1 SGHTA and CDR2 FQGNSA. CDR3 in DNA: TGTGCCAGCAGCTCAGATTTCGTGACCCAGTACTTC. Its translation is CASSSDFVTQYF.

This clonotype showed up just a few times. J is TRBJ2-3 and V is TRBV12-3 or TRBV12-4, with TRBD1 as a possible D gene (6 bases). The CDR3 is 16 amino acids. V gave up 3 bases and J gave up 2 bases, with 15 bases separating them. The CDR3 DNA reads TGTGCCAGCAGTTTTGGGAGAGGGGGAGCCACAGATACGCAGTATTTT. Translated: CASSFGRGGATDTQYF.

This clonotype turned up a few times. The V call is TRBV2, the J call TRBJ2-7, with 7 nucleotides matching TRBD1. In germline, CDR1 is SNHLY, CDR2 FYNNEI. V was pared by 0 bases and J by 2 bases, with 7 bases of the junction left unmatched. This CDR3 region has 16 residues. The CDR3 loop reads CASSEAFGTAPYEQYF. As DNA, the CDR3 is TGTGCCAGCAGTGAAGCTTTCGGGACAGCACCCTACGAGCAGTACTTC.

This clonotype was recorded a few times. The CDR3 region has the DNA TGTGCCAGCAGCTTCCAAGCGGATACGCAGTATTTT. Translation gives CASSFQADTQYF. This chain uses TRBV7-9 with TRBJ2-3; no reliable D call. In germline, CDR1 is SEHNR, CDR2 FQNEAQ (reference sequence). CDR3 length: 12 residues. Deletions cut 3 bases from V and 6 bases from J, with 7 bases between.

This clonotype came up many times. The chain couples TRBV5-1 to TRBJ1-1; D might be TRBD1 (6 bases). The CDR3 has 14 amino acids. The germline V and J ends were trimmed by 3 bases and 1 base, with 10 bases remaining between them. The germline V gene encodes CDR1 SGHRS and CDR2 YFSETQ. The CDR3 bases are TGCGCCAGCAGCTCCCCGACAGGGAACACTGAAGCTTTCTTT. It codes for CASSSPTGNTEAFF.

CDR3 residues: CASSLNAGRRLSSGNTIYF. The CDR3 region has the DNA TGTGCCAGCAGCTTAAACGCAGGGCGGCGATTGAGTTCTGGAAACACCATATATTTT. The J gene is TRBJ1-3, the V gene TRBV7-8, with D perhaps TRBD1 (5 bases). Germline values: CDR1 SGHVS, CDR2 FQNEAQ. V was clipped by 2 bases and J by 1 base, with 21 bases between them. This CDR3 is built from 19 residues.

This chain uses TRBV20-1 with TRBJ2-7, with 10 positions matching TRBD2. The germline gives CDR1 DFQATT, CDR2 SNEGSKA (reference sequence). The length of the CDR3 is 13 residues. Unmatched junction bases numbered 6, after V lost 6 bases and J lost 4 bases. CDR3 loop: CSASGRAGYEQYF. For the CDR3, the DNA is TGCAGTGCCAGCGGGAGGGCCGGATACGAGCAGTACTTC.

This clonotype was seen a few times. This chain joins TRBV4-1 and TRBJ2-7; the D gene is possibly TRBD2 (5 bases). The CDR3 is 17 residues long. CDR1 MGHRA and CDR2 YSYEKL come from the germline V gene. V was shortened by 4 bases and J by 0 bases, with 19 bases between the two germline ends. Written as DNA, the CDR3 is TGCGCCAGCAGCCCCTCGGTAGTACAGCGGAGCTCCTACGAGCAGTACTTC. This gives the protein CASSPSVVQRSSYEQYF.

The J gene is TRBJ2-3, the V gene TRBV7-2; the D gene is possibly TRBD1 (6 bases). This CDR3 comprises 15 residues. Germline V gene data show CDR1 as SGHTA and CDR2 as FQGNSA. With 4 bases removed from V and 2 bases from J, the gap between germline ends came to 13 bases. The chain's CDR3 is CASSSYRENTDTQYF. The CDR3 bases are TGTGCCAGCAGCTCTTACAGGGAGAACACAGATACGCAGTATTTT.

The V and J genes are TRBV6-5 and TRBJ2-7; 8 bases fit TRBD2. The CDR3 length is 19 residues. Germline V gene lookup returns CDR1 MNHEY and CDR2 SVGAGI. V lost 5 bases and J lost 0; bases outside the gene matches: 18. The CDR3 DNA reads TGTGCCAGCAGTCAGTCTCCTCCGGGGGGGGAGATTAGCTCCTACGAGCAGTACTTC. Encoded protein: CASSQSPPGGEISSYEQYF.

This clonotype showed up just a few times. This chain connects TRBV9 to TRBJ1-1, with unresolved D. V dropped 3 bases and J dropped 5 bases, with 11 bases sitting between them. The CDR3 runs 13 residues. Germline V gene sequence: CDR1 SGDLS, CDR2 YYNGEE. The CDR3 bases are TGTGCCAGCAGCGCCTCGTCCCGGACTGAAGCTTTCTTT. This codes for CASSASSRTEAFF.

The chain employs TRBV9 and TRBJ2-7, with TRBD2 matching 9 bases. CDR1 is SGDLS, CDR2 YYNGEE, per germline. Trimming at V came to 1 base and at J to 0 bases, leaving 2 bases not matched to a gene. The length of the CDR3 is 15 residues. The CDR3 is CASSVSSGVSYEQYF. In nucleotides, the CDR3 is TGTGCCAGCAGCGTATCTAGCGGGGTCTCCTACGAGCAGTACTTC.

The CDR3 loop is CSVTGTLNTEAFF. The CDR3, as DNA: TGCAGCGTGACCGGGACACTGAACACTGAAGCTTTCTTT. This chain uses TRBV29-1 with TRBJ1-1, with D perhaps TRBD1 (6 bases). Per germline, CDR1 SQVTM and CDR2 ANQGSEA. V lost 6 bases and J lost 0, with 11 bases in between. The CDR3 contains 13 residues.

The chain combines TRBV5-1 with TRBJ1-2; 8 bases are shared with TRBD1. CDR1 is SGHRS and CDR2 is YFSETQ in the germline V gene. The CDR3 extends over 15 amino acids. V shed 0 bases, J shed 3 bases, and the junction held 4 bases outside the gene matches. The CDR3 loop reads CASSLAGGEDYGYTF. In DNA, the CDR3 is TGCGCCAGCAGCTTGGCAGGGGGCGAGGACTATGGCTACACCTTC.